The T cell receptor beta chain under discussion was sequenced for a study of blood T cell repertoires in COVID-19. Study-wide context: Some COVID-19 samples were acute and others convalescent; all came from the United States, Italy and Spain. Sources were T cells, B-cell-depleted T cells, or PBMCs; the material itself was cDNA or gDNA.

Original handling: Estimates of nucleated cell counts were drawn from the amplification of reference gene primers. Data came from immunoSEQ multiplex PCR; TCRdb stores just in-frame clones and leaves some out. Clone size and V and J calls were adopted from that table, with D and trimming inferred from the DNA. The table includes 200,000 or so clones, about nine tenths detected once. Germline loops: CDR1 WSHSY, CDR2 SAAADI. Trimming left V 2 bases short and J 4 bases short, with 12 bases between. This CDR3 has 15 amino acids. Sequencing was carried out using peripheral blood. This clonotype originated in a woman between 70 and 85 years old with acute or convalescent COVID-19. The chain joins TRBV10-2 to TRBJ2-1; a possible D gene is TRBD1 (5 bases). The CDR3, as DNA: TGCGCCAGCAGTGAGCTGCAACGGACATACAATGAGCAGTTCTTC. This gives the protein CASSELQRTYNEQFF.